Each of the 28 T cell receptor beta chains below was sequenced from the same sample in a study of blood T cell repertoires in COVID-19. Measured with immunoSEQ multiplex PCR; TCRdb has only the in-frame clones, and not every one. The table includes 140,000 to 150,000 clones, 85% to 90% detected once. Sample: PBMCs or T cells enriched from blood (not recorded which). The receptor set was obtained from a man between 60 and 70 years old who had recovered from COVID-19.

The chain's CDR3 is CAIHSIRSGANVLTF. CDR3 DNA sequence: TGTGCCATCCACTCCATCCGCTCTGGGGCCAACGTCCTGACTTTC. The rearrangement uses TRBV2 and TRBJ2-6; D not resolved. V dropped 10 bases and J dropped 0 bases, with 13 bases sitting between them. The CDR3 sequence is 15 residues long. CDR1 SNHLY and CDR2 FYNNEI come from the germline V gene. The entire variable domain, with the rest obtained from reference TRBV2 and TRBJ2-6, is as follows: EPEVTQTPSHQVTQMGQEVILRCVPISNHLYFYWYRQILGQKVEFLVSFYNNEISEKSEIFDDQFSVERPDGSNFTLKIRSTKLEDSAMYFCAIHSIRSGANVLTFGAGSRLTVL.

A word on this clone: One end of the junction is discordant with germline, which a read error may explain. The chain combines TRBV5-6 with TRBJ2-1, with D maybe TRBD1 (5 bases). This CDR3 has 15 residues. Germline CDR1 reads SGHDT; CDR2 reads YYEEEE. In DNA form, the CDR3 reads TGTGCCAGCAGTTTGGGGCAAAGCTCCTACAATGAGCAGTTCTTC. This sequence encodes CASSLGQSSYNEQFF.

The gene calls are TRBV27 and TRBJ2-7; weak D call: TRBD2 (7 bases). Deletions cut 5 bases from V and 4 bases from J, with 12 bases between. The length of the CDR3 is 13 residues. The germline gives CDR1 MNHEY, CDR2 SMNVEV (reference sequence). The CDR3 reads CASSQGRGYEQYF. For the CDR3, the DNA is TGTGCCAGCAGTCAGGGGCGGGGGTACGAGCAGTACTTC.

V is TRBV5-1 and J is TRBJ2-5; possible D gene TRBD1, 6 bases. This CDR3 has 13 amino acids. With 5 bases removed from V and 5 bases from J, the gap between germline ends came to 13 bases. Germline lookup yields CDR1 SGHRS and CDR2 YFSETQ. CDR3: CASRYYRAETQYF. CDR3 sequence (DNA): TGCGCCAGCAGATACTACAGGGCGGAGACCCAGTACTTC.

This clone was observed a few times. The V gene is TRBV19, the J gene TRBJ2-7; TRBD1 matches at 7 bases. V lost 5 bases and J lost 7; bases outside the gene matches: 11. Germline CDR1 LNHDA, CDR2 SQIVND (reference sequence). CDR3 length: 14 residues. The DNA of the CDR3 is TGTGCCAGTAGTCAACAGGGGCCCTACGGGGAGCAGTACTTC. Its translation is CASSQQGPYGEQYF.

V and J are TRBV10-2 and TRBJ2-7; weak D call: TRBD1 (8 bases). The germline gives CDR1 WSHSY, CDR2 SAAADI. With 7 bases removed from V and 2 bases from J, the gap between germline ends came to 15 bases. This CDR3 has 14 amino acids. Written as DNA, the CDR3 is TGCGCCAGCAAGACAACAGGGGGGGCCTACGAGCAGTACTTC. As protein: CASKTTGGAYEQYF.

The chain carries TRBV15 and TRBJ2-5; 8 positions agree with TRBD1. This CDR3 has 15 residues. Germline V CDR1 and CDR2: LNHNV, YYDKDF (reference sequence). V was clipped by 1 base and J by 4 bases; unmatched bases: 5. CDR3 sequence reads: CATSRGRTGSETQYF. CDR3 nucleotides: TGTGCCACCAGCAGAGGGCGGACAGGGTCAGAGACCCAGTACTTC. Variable domain in full (rest from reference TRBV15 and TRBJ2-5): DAMVIQNPRYQVTQFGKPVTLSCSQTLNHNVMYWYQQKSSQAPKLLFHYYDKDFNNEADTPDNFQSRRPNTSFCFLDIRSPGLGDTAMYLCATSRGRTGSETQYFGPGTRLLVL.

The V and J genes are TRBV2 and TRBJ2-7; D is uncertain. V was trimmed by 8 bases and J by 2 bases, leaving 13 bases between them. This CDR3 contains 13 residues. Germline CDR1 and CDR2: SNHLY and FYNNEI. The chain's CDR3 is CASASTRPYEQYF. CDR3 sequence (DNA): TGTGCCAGCGCTTCCACGCGCCCCTACGAGCAGTACTTC.

V is TRBV25-1 and J is TRBJ1-5, with TRBD1 as a possible D gene (5 bases). The CDR3 has 15 residues. The V and J ends lost 5 bases and 3 bases respectively, with 14 bases between them. The germline CDR1 and CDR2 sequences are MGHDK and SYGVNS. CDR3 in amino acids: CASSPGDRVNQPQHF. The DNA for the CDR3 is TGTGCCAGCAGTCCGGGGGATCGGGTCAATCAGCCCCAGCATTTT.

The CDR3: CATGVNYGYTF. CDR3 sequence (DNA): TGTGCCACCGGGGTAAACTATGGCTACACCTTC. This rearrangement joins TRBV2 to TRBJ1-2; D gene unclear. Per the germline V gene, CDR1 is SNHLY and CDR2 is FYNNEI. With 10 bases removed from V and 2 bases from J, the gap between germline ends came to 8 bases. This CDR3 contains 11 residues.

V usage is TRBV30 and J usage is TRBJ1-6; no definite D call. V was trimmed by 8 bases and J by 0 bases, leaving 17 bases between them. This CDR3 spans 16 amino acids. Germline V lookup: CDR1 GTSNPN, CDR2 SVGIG (reference sequence). Here the CDR3 DNA reads TGTGCCCGCTCCTTCGCGACGGGCTCCTATAATTCACCCCTCCACTTT. Protein: CARSFATGSYNSPLHF.

This sequence joins TRBV19 and TRBJ2-2; D ambiguous. Germline V gene data show CDR1 as LNHDA and CDR2 as SQIVND (reference sequence). The CDR3 loop spans 18 amino acids. V lost 0 bases and J 2 bases, leaving 16 bases between the germline ends. The CDR3 sequence is CASSIDLGRRPNTGELFF. In DNA form, the CDR3 reads TGTGCCAGTAGTATAGATCTTGGGCGTCGCCCAAACACCGGGGAGCTGTTTTTT. The full variable domain, completed using reference TRBV19 and TRBJ2-2, is DGGITQSPKYLFRKEGQNVTLSCEQNLNHDAMYWYRQDPGQGLRLIYYSQIVNDFQKGDIAEGYSVSREKKESFPLTVTSAQKNPTAFYLCASSIDLGRRPNTGELFFGEGSRLTVL.

The chain employs TRBV6-5 and TRBJ2-1, with D possibly matching TRBD2 (6 bases). V was shortened by 6 bases and J by 4 bases, with 16 bases between the two germline ends. Germline CDR1 is MNHEY and CDR2 is SVGAGI. CDR3 size: 15 residues. CDR3 amino acids: CASRMDSGLYNEQFF. As DNA, the CDR3 is TGTGCCAGCAGGATGGATAGCGGCTTATACAATGAGCAGTTCTTC.

The rearrangement joins TRBV2 to TRBJ2-2, with TRBD1 identical over 8 bases. Germline CDR1 reads SNHLY; CDR2 reads FYNNEI. The junction had 8 bases not matched to a gene; V was cut back by 6 bases and J by 2 bases. The CDR3 covers 16 residues. Here the CDR3 DNA reads TGTGCCAGCAGACCCCCAGGACAGGGTAACACCGGGGAGCTGTTTTTT. Translated, it gives CASRPPGQGNTGELFF.

This clone showed up just once. The chain has TRBV5-1 and TRBJ1-1; TRBD1 matches at 8 bases. The CDR3 length is 15 residues. The junction had 10 bases not matched to a gene; V was cut back by 4 bases and J by 5 bases. CDR1 is SGHRS, CDR2 YFSETQ, per germline. The chain's CDR3 is CASSGTAGGGTEAFF. CDR3 DNA: TGCGCCAGCAGCGGCACGGCAGGGGGCGGGACTGAAGCTTTCTTT.

In this sample, this clone turned up once. In nucleotides, the CDR3 is TGCGCCAGCAGCTTGGACGGGAGTACCTATGGCTACACCTTC. Translating it yields CASSLDGSTYGYTF. V gene TRBV5-1 combines with J gene TRBJ1-2; no firm D call. The germline V gene encodes CDR1 SGHRS and CDR2 YFSETQ. CDR3 length: 14 residues. V dropped 0 bases and J dropped 4 bases, with 10 bases sitting between them.

The rearrangement links TRBV2 to TRBJ2-6; TRBD2 might be the D (6 bases). The CDR3 is made up of 19 amino acids. Trimming removed 1 base from V and 0 bases from J, with 16 bases in between. CDR1 and CDR2 (germline): SNHLY, FYNNEI. The CDR3 loop is CASSEGMGGGNSGANVLTF. CDR3 bases: TGTGCCAGCAGTGAAGGAATGGGAGGCGGAAACTCTGGGGCCAACGTCCTGACTTTC.

The chain couples TRBV19 to TRBJ1-6; the match to TRBD1 covers 10 bases. CDR1 LNHDA and CDR2 SQIVND come from the germline V gene (reference sequence). CDR3 length: 16 residues. V gave up 6 bases and J gave up 5 bases; unmatched junction bases: 7. The CDR3 region is CASRSAGTGDNSPLHF. The CDR3 region has the DNA TGTGCCAGTAGATCTGCTGGGACAGGGGATAATTCACCCCTCCACTTT.

This clone has a handful of counts. V and J are TRBV6-4 and TRBJ1-6, with 7 positions matching TRBD1. Per the germline V gene, CDR1 is MRHNA and CDR2 is SNTAGT. V shed 5 bases, J shed 8 bases, and the junction held 3 bases outside the gene matches. The CDR3 length is 13 residues. Here the CDR3 DNA reads TGTGCCAGCAGTCGGACAGGAGATTCACCCCTCCACTTT. Protein sequence: CASSRTGDSPLHF.

V gene TRBV27 combines with J gene TRBJ1-5; 8 bases line up with TRBD1. Germline assignment: CDR1 MNHEY and CDR2 SMNVEV (reference sequence). J was trimmed by 2 bases and V by 6 bases; bases with no gene match: 6. CDR3 length: 15 residues. In DNA form, the CDR3 reads TGTGCCAGCAGGGACAGGGTTACGGGCAATCAGCCCCAGCATTTT. This codes for CASRDRVTGNQPQHF.

The rearrangement joins TRBV11-2 to TRBJ1-6, with no clear D. The CDR3 spans 11 residues. The ends were cut back, 2 bases at V and 13 bases at J, with 6 bases in the middle. Per germline, CDR1 SGHAT and CDR2 FQNNGV. CDR3 bases: TGTGCCAGCAGCTTAACGGGGCCCCTCCACTTT. Its translation: CASSLTGPLHF.

The rearrangement links TRBV3-1 (or the pseudogene TRBV3-2) to TRBJ2-5, with 8 bases matching TRBD1. V gave up 2 bases and J gave up 1 base; unmatched junction bases: 3. Germline V gene lookup returns CDR1 LGHDT and CDR2 YNNKEL (reference sequence). This CDR3 spans 15 amino acids. The DNA for the CDR3 is TGTGCCAGCAGCCAATCCGGACAGGGCCAAGAGACCCAGTACTTC. Amino acid sequence: CASSQSGQGQETQYF.

The chain carries TRBV5-1 and TRBJ2-2; unclear D gene. V shed 0 bases and J shed 6 bases, with 9 bases lying between them. Germline V gene lookup returns CDR1 SGHRS and CDR2 YFSETQ. CDR3 size: 14 residues. The CDR3 is CASSLAAEAGELFF. The DNA for the CDR3 is TGCGCCAGCAGCTTGGCCGCAGAGGCCGGGGAGCTGTTTTTT. Looking up the rest from reference TRBV5-1 and TRBJ2-2 gives the full variable domain: KAGVTQTPRYLIKTRGQQVTLSCSPISGHRSVSWYQQTPGQGLQFLFEYFSETQRNKGNFPGRFSGRQFSNSRSEMNVSTLELGDSALYLCASSLAAEAGELFFGEGSRLTVL.

The chain carries TRBV2 and TRBJ2-3, with TRBD2 as a possible D gene (6 bases). Trimming took 6 bases from V and 0 from J, leaving 19 bases between them. CDR3 length: 17 amino acids. Germline V gene data show CDR1 as SNHLY and CDR2 as FYNNEI. The CDR3 DNA is TGTGCCAGCAGCCGGCGGGAAGGCCGATCTAGCACAGATACGCAGTATTTT. Its translation: CASSRREGRSSTDTQYF.

The V call is TRBV10-1, the J call TRBJ2-2, with a tentative D call TRBD2 (5 bases). Trimming removed 6 bases from V and 6 bases from J, with 8 bases in between. This CDR3 spans 12 amino acids. CDR1 WNHNN and CDR2 SYGVQD come from the germline V gene (reference sequence). The CDR3 region is CASRASSGELFF. CDR3 nucleotides: TGCGCCAGCAGGGCTAGCTCCGGGGAGCTGTTTTTT.

This sequence joins TRBV18 and TRBJ1-2; 10 bases match TRBD1. This CDR3 is built from 14 residues. The V gene's germline CDR1 is KGHSH and CDR2 LQKENI. Trimming at V came to 4 bases and at J to 1 base, leaving 0 bases not matched to a gene. This chain's CDR3 is CASSRDRGNYGYTF. CDR3 DNA: TGTGCCAGCTCACGGGACAGGGGTAACTATGGCTACACCTTC.

This clone appeared a single time. The chain has TRBV2 and TRBJ1-1, with 9 positions matching TRBD1. This CDR3 spans 14 amino acids. Trimming at V came to 4 bases and at J to 4 bases, leaving 4 bases not matched to a gene. In germline, CDR1 is SNHLY, CDR2 FYNNEI. The CDR3 DNA sequence: TGTGCCAGCAGTGGGACAGGGGCTAGCACTGAAGCTTTCTTT. Translating gives CASSGTGASTEAFF.

V and J are TRBV6-5 and TRBJ2-7, with TRBD1 matching 9 bases. This CDR3 comprises 14 residues. Trimming removed 0 bases from V and 4 bases from J; junction bases left unmatched: 1. Germline V CDR1 and CDR2: MNHEY, SVGAGI. The CDR3, as DNA: TGTGCCAGCAGTTACTCGGACAGGGGTTACGAGCAGTACTTC. Amino acid sequence: CASSYSDRGYEQYF.